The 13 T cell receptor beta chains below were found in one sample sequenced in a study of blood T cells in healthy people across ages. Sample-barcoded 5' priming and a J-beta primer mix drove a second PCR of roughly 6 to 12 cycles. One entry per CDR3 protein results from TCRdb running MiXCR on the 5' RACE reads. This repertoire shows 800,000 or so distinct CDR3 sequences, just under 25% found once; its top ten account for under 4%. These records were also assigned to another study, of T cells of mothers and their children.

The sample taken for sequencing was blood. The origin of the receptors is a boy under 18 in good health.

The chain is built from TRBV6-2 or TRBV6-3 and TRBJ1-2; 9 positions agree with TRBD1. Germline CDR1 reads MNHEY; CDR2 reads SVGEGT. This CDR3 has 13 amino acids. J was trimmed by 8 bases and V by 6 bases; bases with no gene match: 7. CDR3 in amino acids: CASSRGTGIGYTF. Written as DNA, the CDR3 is TGTGCCAGCAGCAGGGGGACAGGGATCGGCTACACCTTC.

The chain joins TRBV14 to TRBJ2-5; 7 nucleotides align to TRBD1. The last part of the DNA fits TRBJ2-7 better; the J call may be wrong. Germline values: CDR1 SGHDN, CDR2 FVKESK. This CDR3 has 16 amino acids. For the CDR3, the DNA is TGTGCCAGCAGCCAAGATAACCACAGGGGATCCTACGAGCAGTACTTC. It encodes CASSQDNHRGSYEQYF.

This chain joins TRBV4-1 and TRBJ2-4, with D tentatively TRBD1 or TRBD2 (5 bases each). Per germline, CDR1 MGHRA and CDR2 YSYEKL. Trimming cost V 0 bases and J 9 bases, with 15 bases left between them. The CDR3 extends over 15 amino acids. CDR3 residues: CASSQDPAVGRIQYF. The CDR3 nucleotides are TGCGCCAGCAGCCAAGACCCCGCCGTGGGACGCATTCAGTACTTC.

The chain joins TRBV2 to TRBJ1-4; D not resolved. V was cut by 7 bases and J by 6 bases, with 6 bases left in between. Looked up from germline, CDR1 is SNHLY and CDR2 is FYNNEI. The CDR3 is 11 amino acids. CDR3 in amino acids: CASTVDEKLFF. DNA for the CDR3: TGTGCCAGCACGGTAGATGAAAAACTGTTTTTT.

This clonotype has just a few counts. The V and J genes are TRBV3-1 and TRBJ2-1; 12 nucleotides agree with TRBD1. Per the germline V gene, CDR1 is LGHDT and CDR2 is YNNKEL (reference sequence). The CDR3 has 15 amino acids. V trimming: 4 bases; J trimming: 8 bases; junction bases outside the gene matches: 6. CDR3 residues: CASSRGGQGAHEQFF. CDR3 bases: TGTGCCAGCAGCCGTGGGGGACAGGGGGCCCATGAGCAGTTCTTC.

CDR3 region: CASSLGHGGAHWDEQYF. The CDR3 nucleotides read TGTGCCAGCAGCTTAGGTCATGGGGGGGCTCATTGGGACGAGCAGTACTTC. The chain recombines TRBV7-2 with TRBJ2-7; a weak D match, TRBD2 (7 bases). The V and J ends lost 1 base and 5 bases respectively, with 21 bases between them. Germline CDR1 SGHTA, CDR2 FQGNSA. The CDR3 is 17 amino acids.

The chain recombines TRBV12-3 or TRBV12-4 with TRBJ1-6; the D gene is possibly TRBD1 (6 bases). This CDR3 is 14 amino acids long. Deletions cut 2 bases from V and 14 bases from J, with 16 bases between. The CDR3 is CASSLRGTEISLHF. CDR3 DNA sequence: TGTGCCAGCAGTTTAAGGGGGACGGAAATTTCCCTCCACTTT.

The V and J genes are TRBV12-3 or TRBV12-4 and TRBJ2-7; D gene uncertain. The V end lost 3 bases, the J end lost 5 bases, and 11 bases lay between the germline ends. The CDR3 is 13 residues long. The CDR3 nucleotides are TGTGCCAGCAGTTTGATTAGGGTGAACGAGCAGTACTTC. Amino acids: CASSLIRVNEQYF.

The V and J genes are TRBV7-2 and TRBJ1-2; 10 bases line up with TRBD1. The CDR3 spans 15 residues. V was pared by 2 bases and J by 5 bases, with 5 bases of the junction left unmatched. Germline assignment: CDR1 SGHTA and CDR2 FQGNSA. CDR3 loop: CASSLRQGAGYGYTF. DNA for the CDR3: TGTGCCAGCAGCTTACGACAGGGGGCAGGGTATGGCTACACCTTC.

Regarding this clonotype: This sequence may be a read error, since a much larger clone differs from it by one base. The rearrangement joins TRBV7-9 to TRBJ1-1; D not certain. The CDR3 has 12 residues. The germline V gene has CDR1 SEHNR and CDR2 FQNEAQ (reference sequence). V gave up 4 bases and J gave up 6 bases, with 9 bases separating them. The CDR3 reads CASSSHGAEAFF. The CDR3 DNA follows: TGTGCCAGCAGCTCCCACGGGGCTGAAGCTTTCTTT.

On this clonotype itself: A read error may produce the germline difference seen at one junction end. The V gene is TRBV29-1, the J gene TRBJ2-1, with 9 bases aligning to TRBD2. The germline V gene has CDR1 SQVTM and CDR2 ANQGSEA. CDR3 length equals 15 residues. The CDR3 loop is CSVEWLAGPHNVQFF. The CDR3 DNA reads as TGCAGCGTTGAATGGCTAGCGGGACCCCACAATGTGCAGTTCTTC.

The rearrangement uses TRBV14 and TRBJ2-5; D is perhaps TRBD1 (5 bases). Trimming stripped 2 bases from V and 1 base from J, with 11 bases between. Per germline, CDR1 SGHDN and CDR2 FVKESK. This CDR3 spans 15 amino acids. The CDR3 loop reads CASSQNIQAQETQYF. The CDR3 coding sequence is TGTGCCAGCAGCCAAAATATACAGGCCCAAGAGACCCAGTACTTC.

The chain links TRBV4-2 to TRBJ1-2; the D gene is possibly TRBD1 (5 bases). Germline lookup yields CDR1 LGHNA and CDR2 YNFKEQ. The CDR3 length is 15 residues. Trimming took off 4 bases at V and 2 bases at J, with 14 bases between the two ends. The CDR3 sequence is CASSPVPGVNYGYTF. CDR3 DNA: TGTGCCAGCAGCCCAGTACCGGGGGTAAACTATGGCTACACCTTC.